The clone carrying this TCR beta chain showed up just once. Generated by immunoSEQ multiplex PCR, the TCRdb table keeps only in-frame clones and is missing some. The table has about 110,000 clones, 70% to 85% seen once; the top ten hold around 0.9%. These data belong to a study of blood T cell repertoires in COVID-19. V was pared by 6 bases and J by 6 bases, with 11 bases between. From germline, CDR1 is SQVTM and CDR2 ANQGSEA. CDR3 size: 11 residues. The chain is built from TRBV29-1 and TRBJ1-2, with a weak D call TRBD1 (5 bases). The sequence was obtained from a human donor with acute or convalescent COVID-19. The donor label of this sample is uncertain. Sequenced sample: peripheral blood. CDR3 in DNA: TGCAGCGTCAGGGCGGGGGATGGCTACACCTTC. Residues: CSVRAGDGYTF.